The entry that follows covers one TCR beta chain sequence. Its antigen is unknown. Trimming at V came to 2 bases and at J to 4 bases, leaving 5 bases not matched to a gene. This CDR3 has 15 residues. CDR1 is LNHDA, CDR2 SQIVND, per germline (reference sequence). Measured with immunoSEQ multiplex PCR; TCRdb has only the in-frame clones, and not every one. The sample records about 120,000 clones, 90% being singletons. The data were obtained in a study of radiotherapy plus CTLA-4 blockade in lung cancer. Study conclusions and caveats: The authors reported that early blood T cell clone dynamics, with interferon-beta, best predicted response.

The chain links TRBV19 to TRBJ1-3; 7 nucleotides match TRBD1. The sample in question was peripheral blood, obtained from a patient treated with radiotherapy plus ipilimumab. The receptor comes from a human donor with non-small cell lung cancer that progressed on radiotherapy plus ipilimumab. The CDR3 loop is CASSIYRTGGNTIYF. DNA for the CDR3: TGTGCCAGTAGTATATACAGGACAGGAGGAAACACCATATATTTT.